This passage covers 15 T cell receptor beta chains from one sample sequenced in a study of blood T cells in healthy people across ages. Primed by a sample-barcoded 5' primer and a J-beta primer mix, a second PCR proceeded for roughly 7 to 12 cycles. TCRdb passed the 5' RACE reads through MiXCR, listing each CDR3 protein once. Here the sample spans about 680,000 distinct CDR3 sequences, approximately 50% being singletons. The sample comprised blood. These receptors came from a woman aged 55-69 years in good health.

This clonotype was detected a few times. The chain carries TRBV20-1 and TRBJ2-5; possibly TRBD1 for D (6 bases). The CDR3 has 14 amino acids. Trimming pared 5 bases from V and 1 base from J, leaving 14 bases between. Germline CDR1 reads DFQATT; CDR2 reads SNEGSKA (reference sequence). The CDR3 sequence: CSASNTGIQETQYF. For the CDR3, the DNA is TGCAGTGCTTCCAATACAGGGATCCAAGAGACCCAGTACTTC.

With regard to this clonotype: One junction end does not reproduce the germline sequence, and a read error may be involved. The J gene is TRBJ1-1, the V gene TRBV20-1; D is unclear. The CDR3 runs 14 residues. Germline lookup yields CDR1 DFQATT and CDR2 SNEGSKA (reference sequence). The CDR3 loop is CSATGADLNTGAFF. The CDR3 nucleotides read TGCAGTGCTACAGGTGCAGATTTGAACACTGGAGCTTTCTTT.

This sequence joins TRBV13 and TRBJ2-3, with 8 positions matching TRBD2. V shed 1 base and J 0 bases; nucleotides not matched to a gene: 12. The germline gives CDR1 PRHDT, CDR2 FYEKMQ (reference sequence). There are 19 residues in the CDR3. CDR3 amino acids: CASSLEWREVTKSTDTQYF. The CDR3 DNA reads as TGTGCCAGCAGCTTAGAGTGGCGGGAGGTCACAAAAAGCACAGATACGCAGTATTTT.

This clonotype was seen a few times. The chain uses TRBV18 and TRBJ2-5; 13 positions agree with TRBD2. This CDR3 contains 15 residues. Germline V gives CDR1 KGHSH, CDR2 LQKENI. Germline trimming cut 0 bases from V and 11 bases from J; bases unmatched to any gene: 6. Written as DNA, the CDR3 is TGTGCCAGCTCACCACCTCTAGGACTAGCGGGAGCACAGTACTTC. Translation: CASSPPLGLAGAQYF.

This clonotype occurred a few times. V gene TRBV6-2 or TRBV6-3 combines with J gene TRBJ2-3; 9 bases match TRBD2. The germline CDR1 and CDR2 sequences are MNHEY and SVGEGT. The length of the CDR3 is 14 residues. The trim removed 1 base at V and 6 bases at J, leaving 2 bases unmatched. This chain's CDR3 is CASSYLREGDTQYF. CDR3 in DNA: TGTGCCAGCAGTTACTTGCGGGAGGGGGATACGCAGTATTTT.

This chain links TRBV28 with TRBJ1-2, with D maybe TRBD1 (5 bases). Per the germline V gene, CDR1 is MDHEN and CDR2 is SYDVKM. This CDR3 is 14 amino acids long. V dropped 7 bases and J dropped 4 bases, with 16 bases sitting between them. The CDR3 DNA reads as TGTGCCAGCAACAAGCGGGACGGGATCTATGGCTACACCTTC. The encoded protein is CASNKRDGIYGYTF.

There are a few counts of this clonotype. This chain joins TRBV29-1 and TRBJ1-2; tentatively, D is TRBD1 (5 bases). In germline, CDR1 is SQVTM, CDR2 ANQGSEA. V shed 2 bases and J shed 3 bases, with 13 bases lying between them. This CDR3 region has 14 residues. The DNA of the CDR3 is TGCAGCGTTGAACGAGGTCAGGGTGACTATGGCTACACCTTC. Amino acid sequence: CSVERGQGDYGYTF.

About this clonotype: Mismatch with germline at one junction end may stem from a read error. The V and J genes are TRBV6-2 or TRBV6-3 and TRBJ1-1; no definite D call. CDR1 and CDR2 from the germline V gene are MNHEY and SVGEGT. This CDR3 comprises 13 residues. Here the CDR3 DNA reads TGTGCCTGCAGTTGGAACCCTGAAGCTGAAGCTTTCTTT. Its protein product is CACSWNPEAEAFF.

The chain recombines TRBV20-1 with TRBJ1-2; perhaps TRBD1 as D (6 bases). CDR3 length equals 12 residues. Trimming stripped 3 bases from V and 5 bases from J, with 10 bases between. From germline, CDR1 is DFQATT and CDR2 SNEGSKA (reference sequence). CDR3 region: CSASLTGYGYTF. The CDR3 DNA reads TGCAGTGCTAGTCTAACAGGGTATGGCTACACCTTC.

The genes are TRBV10-3 and TRBJ2-4; D is undetermined. The CDR3 is 10 amino acids. Germline V gene data show CDR1 as ENHRY and CDR2 as SYGVKD. With 8 bases removed from V and 15 bases from J, the gap between germline ends came to 14 bases. The CDR3 DNA follows: TGTGCCATCGGAGAACATCCCCCGTACTTC. It translates to CAIGEHPPYF.

V gene TRBV6-1 combines with J gene TRBJ2-1, with D perhaps matching TRBD1 or TRBD2 (5 bases each). Germline assignment: CDR1 MNHNS and CDR2 SASEGT. CDR3 length equals 14 residues. Trimming stripped 2 bases from V and 5 bases from J, with 10 bases between. CDR3 nucleotides: TGTGCCAGCAGTGAACCAGGGAGTGACAATGAGCAGTTCTTC. Its translation is CASSEPGSDNEQFF.

This CDR3 reads CSVRNQGTNEKLFF. Written as DNA, the CDR3 is TGCAGCGTACGAAACCAGGGAACTAATGAAAAACTGTTTTTT. J is TRBJ1-4 and V is TRBV29-1; weak D call: TRBD1 (5 bases). Germline CDR1 reads SQVTM; CDR2 reads ANQGSEA. V dropped 6 bases and J dropped 1 base, with 12 bases sitting between them. CDR3 length: 14 amino acids.

This clonotype was seen more than once but under ten times. The V call is TRBV20-1, the J call TRBJ2-1, with 9 bases aligning to TRBD2. The trim removed 2 bases at V and 7 bases at J, leaving 9 bases unmatched. The CDR3 contains 15 residues. The germline V gene has CDR1 DFQATT and CDR2 SNEGSKA (reference sequence). The CDR3 reads CSARSAGGTRNEQFF. CDR3 in DNA: TGCAGTGCTAGAAGCGCGGGAGGGACCAGGAATGAGCAGTTCTTC.

The V call is TRBV7-2, the J call TRBJ2-7; 10 nucleotides match TRBD1. Trimming took 6 bases from V and 3 from J; bases not matched to a gene: 8. Germline lookup yields CDR1 SGHTA and CDR2 FQGNSA. The CDR3 contains 15 residues. This CDR3 reads CASSEDRGSYYEQYF. For the CDR3, the DNA is TGTGCCAGCAGTGAGGACAGGGGGAGTTACTACGAGCAGTACTTC.

This clonotype was seen more than once but under ten times. The genes are TRBV7-9 and TRBJ1-2; the match to TRBD1 covers 7 bases. Trimming took 1 base from V and 8 from J; bases not matched to a gene: 7. CDR3 length: 14 residues. CDR1 and CDR2 (germline): SEHNR, FQNEAQ (reference sequence). The CDR3 DNA sequence: TGTGCCAGCAGCTTAGAGGGGGCTAGAGGAGGCTACACCTTC. It specifies CASSLEGARGGYTF.